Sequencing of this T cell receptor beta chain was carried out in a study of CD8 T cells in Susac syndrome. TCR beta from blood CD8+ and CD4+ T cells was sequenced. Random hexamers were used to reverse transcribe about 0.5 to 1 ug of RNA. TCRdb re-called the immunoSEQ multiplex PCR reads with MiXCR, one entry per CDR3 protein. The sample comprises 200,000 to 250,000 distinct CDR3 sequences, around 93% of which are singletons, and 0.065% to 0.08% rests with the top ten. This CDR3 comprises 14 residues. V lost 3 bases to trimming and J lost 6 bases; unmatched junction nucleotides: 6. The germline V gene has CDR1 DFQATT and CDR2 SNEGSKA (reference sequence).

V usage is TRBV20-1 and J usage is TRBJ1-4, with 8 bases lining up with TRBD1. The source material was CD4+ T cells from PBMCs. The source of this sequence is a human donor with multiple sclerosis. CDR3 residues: CSARAPGGDEKLFF. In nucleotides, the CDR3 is TGCAGTGCTAGGGCCCCAGGGGGCGATGAAAAACTGTTTTTT.